This T cell receptor (beta chain) derives from a study of CD8 T cells in ankylosing spondylitis. This clonotype showed up just a few times. Its antigen is currently unknown. The CDR3 covers 14 residues. Trimming pared 1 base from V and 6 bases from J, leaving 10 bases between. Looked up from germline, CDR1 is DFQATT and CDR2 is SNEGSKA (reference sequence). TCRdb reprocessed the 5' RACE reads via MiXCR and lists one record per CDR3 protein. Here the sample spans a few hundred thousand distinct CDR3 sequences, 24% being singletons. Findings of the study overall: Ankylosing spondylitis blood appeared to carry a characteristic TCR beta motif of roughly eight highly homologous variants.

This sequence was found in a male donor with ankylosing spondylitis or in good health (not recorded which). The gene calls are TRBV20-1 and TRBJ1-6; possible D gene TRBD1, 6 bases. The sample comprised blood, either unsorted or a sorted T cell fraction (not recorded which). The CDR3 DNA sequence: TGCAGTGCTAGAGGGTCACAGGGTAATTCACCCCTCCACTTT. It codes for CSARGSQGNSPLHF.